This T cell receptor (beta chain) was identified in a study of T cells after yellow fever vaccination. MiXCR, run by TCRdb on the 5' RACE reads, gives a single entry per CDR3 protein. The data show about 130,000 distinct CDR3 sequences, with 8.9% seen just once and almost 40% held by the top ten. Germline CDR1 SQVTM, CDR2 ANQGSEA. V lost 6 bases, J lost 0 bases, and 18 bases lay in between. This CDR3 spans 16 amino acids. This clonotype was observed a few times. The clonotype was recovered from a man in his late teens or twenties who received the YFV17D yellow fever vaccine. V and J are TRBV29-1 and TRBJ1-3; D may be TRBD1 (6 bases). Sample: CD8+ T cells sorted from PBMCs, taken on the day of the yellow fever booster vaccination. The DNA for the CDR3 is TGCAGCGTCGGAACCACGGGACAAATCTCTGGAAACACCATATATTTT. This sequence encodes CSVGTTGQISGNTIYF.